The clone carrying this T cell receptor beta chain was found many times. Germline-derived CDR1 and CDR2 are SGHRS and YFSETQ. There are 12 residues in the CDR3. Trimming took 0 bases from V and 12 from J, leaving 12 bases between them. This sample is part of a study of CD8 T cells in ankylosing spondylitis. Scientists made TCR beta libraries using quantitative 5'-RACE with molecular barcodes. TCRdb analysed the 5' RACE reads with MiXCR anew, one entry per CDR3 protein. The sample contains around 150,000 distinct CDR3 sequences, around 16% of which appear only once. V usage is TRBV5-1 and J usage is TRBJ1-1, with a tentative D call TRBD1 (5 bases). This clonotype was sampled from a male donor with ankylosing spondylitis or in good health (not recorded which). Sequenced sample: blood, either unsorted or a sorted T cell fraction (not recorded which). The CDR3 nucleotides read TGCGCCAGCAGCTTGGCAGGGTTCCTGACTTTCTTT. Translating gives CASSLAGFLTFF.